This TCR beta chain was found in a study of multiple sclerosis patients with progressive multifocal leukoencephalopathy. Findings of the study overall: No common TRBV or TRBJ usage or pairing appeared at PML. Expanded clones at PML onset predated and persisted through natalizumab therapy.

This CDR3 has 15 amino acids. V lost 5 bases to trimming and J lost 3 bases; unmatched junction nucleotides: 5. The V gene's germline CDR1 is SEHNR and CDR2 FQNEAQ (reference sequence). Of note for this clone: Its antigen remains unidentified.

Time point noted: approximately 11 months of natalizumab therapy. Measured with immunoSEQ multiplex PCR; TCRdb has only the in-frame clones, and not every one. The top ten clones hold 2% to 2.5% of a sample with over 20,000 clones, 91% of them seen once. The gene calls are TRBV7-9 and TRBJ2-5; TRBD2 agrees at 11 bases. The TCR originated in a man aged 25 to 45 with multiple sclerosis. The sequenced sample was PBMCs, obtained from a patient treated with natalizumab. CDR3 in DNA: TGTGCCAGCAGCCGGGTACTAGCGGGGGAAGAGACCCAGTACTTC. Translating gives CASSRVLAGEETQYF.